This T cell receptor (beta chain) emerged from a study of tumor-infiltrating lymphocytes in primary liver carcinoma. Study-wide findings and caveats: Tumor top-250-clone fractions significantly exceeded those of blood (p = 0.039).

Between about 17 and 34 mg of unsorted bulk tissue served as the source from which RNA and DNA were co-extracted. This clonotype was recorded at least ten times. The antigen remains undetermined. The junction had 11 bases not matched to a gene; V was cut back by 6 bases and J by 4 bases. In germline, CDR1 is MNHNS, CDR2 SASEGT. The CDR3 is 16 residues long. Reverse transcription of 500 to 650 ng total RNA with a constant-region primer produced TCR beta cDNA. Slightly modified ARM-PCR, run as three nested multiplex PCR rounds, produced the TCR beta libraries. A C-beta reverse primer was combined with TRBV1-TRBV30 forward primers in the first two PCR rounds, and each round had approximately 9 cycles. TCRdb re-called the multiplex PCR reads with MiXCR, one entry per CDR3 protein. The sample has about 110,000 distinct CDR3 sequences; 65% are singletons.

This clonotype was obtained from a woman aged 55-69 years with primary liver carcinoma and hepatitis B virus infection. The genes are TRBV6-1 and TRBJ2-1; 8 bases align to TRBD2. The material sequenced was liver tumor tissue from sampling region 1. Specified subset: tumor region T1, superior pole. The CDR3 here is CASRGQTSGTYNEQFF. As DNA, the CDR3 is TGTGCCAGCAGGGGCCAAACTAGCGGAACTTACAATGAGCAGTTCTTC.